The entry that follows covers one T cell receptor (beta chain) sequence. This sample was included in a study of CD8 T cells in Susac syndrome. Random hexamers were used to reverse transcribe the RNA input (about 0.45 to 1 ug). MiXCR was run by TCRdb on the immunoSEQ multiplex PCR reads, yielding one entry per CDR3 protein. The data contain approximately 120,000 distinct CDR3 sequences, about 92% of them singletons. Germline V gene lookup returns CDR1 SGHRS and CDR2 YFSETQ. V gave up 3 bases and J gave up 2 bases, with 15 bases separating them. This CDR3 spans 15 amino acids. The specimen sequenced was CD8+ T cells from PBMCs. The sequence was obtained from a human donor with multiple sclerosis. The chain has TRBV5-1 and TRBJ2-7; D unclear. CDR3 sequence (DNA): TGCGCCAGCAGCTCCCCGGGCAGGCCCACCTACGAGCAGTACTTC. Encoded protein: CASSSPGRPTYEQYF. Combining the CDR3 with reference TRBV5-1 and TRBJ2-7 gives the whole variable domain KAGVTQTPRYLIKTRGQQVTLSCSPISGHRSVSWYQQTPGQGLQFLFEYFSETQRNKGNFPGRFSGRQFSNSRSEMNVSTLELGDSALYLCASSSPGRPTYEQYFGPGTRLTVT.